The text below deals with one T cell receptor beta chain. Its specificity is unknown. This sample stems from a study of OX40 agonist ivuxolimab in advanced cancers. Findings of the study overall: What antigens the expanded peripheral T cells recognized was never established.

A history of autoimmune disease or systemic immunosuppression excluded patients. Using immunoSEQ multiplex PCR, the repertoire was profiled, and TCRdb retains in-frame clones only, with some absent. The table lists tens of thousands of clones, approximately 84% of them singletons. CDR1 is MNHEY, CDR2 SMNVEV, per germline (reference sequence). V was trimmed by 6 bases and J by 2 bases, leaving 14 bases between them. This CDR3 region has 14 residues. This sample comprised CD4+ or CD8+ T cells sorted from blood, obtained in a trial of the OX40 agonist ivuxolimab. The chain couples TRBV27 to TRBJ2-7; perhaps D is TRBD1 or TRBD2 (5 bases each). The receptor comes from an adult with an advanced solid tumor such as melanoma, head and neck, liver or kidney cancer. CDR3 nucleotides: TGTGCCAGCAGCCGTCGGGACCGCACCTACGAGCAGTACTTC. Translated: CASSRRDRTYEQYF.